A single count supports the clone carrying this TCR beta chain. Its antigen is as yet unknown. There are 15 residues in the CDR3. CDR1 and CDR2 (germline): MNHEY, SMNVEV (reference sequence). The ends were cut back, 4 bases at V and 6 bases at J, with 16 bases in the middle. Every patient experienced relapse after autologous stem cell transplantation, and brentuximab vedotin exposure varied. Magnetic negative selection isolated CD8+ T cells from thawed PBMCs. The data originate from a study of PD-1 blockade in classical Hodgkin lymphoma. Study details: Patients had nivolumab dosed at 3 mg/kg, delivered intravenously every 2 weeks. Study-wide points: Still unresolved is the cause of the repertoire differences, which may be disease activity or prior therapy.

TCRdb keeps only in-frame clones here, not all; method: immunoSEQ multiplex PCR. The sample carries approximately 3,000 clones, 63% recorded once. The origin of this receptor is a human donor with classical Hodgkin lymphoma. The starting material was CD8+ T cells from blood, obtained at baseline. The gene calls are TRBV27 and TRBJ2-1, with D unclear. CDR3 sequence (DNA): TGTGCCAGCAGTTCAAACGGCATTACGGGCAATGAGCAGTTCTTC. Protein sequence: CASSSNGITGNEQFF.